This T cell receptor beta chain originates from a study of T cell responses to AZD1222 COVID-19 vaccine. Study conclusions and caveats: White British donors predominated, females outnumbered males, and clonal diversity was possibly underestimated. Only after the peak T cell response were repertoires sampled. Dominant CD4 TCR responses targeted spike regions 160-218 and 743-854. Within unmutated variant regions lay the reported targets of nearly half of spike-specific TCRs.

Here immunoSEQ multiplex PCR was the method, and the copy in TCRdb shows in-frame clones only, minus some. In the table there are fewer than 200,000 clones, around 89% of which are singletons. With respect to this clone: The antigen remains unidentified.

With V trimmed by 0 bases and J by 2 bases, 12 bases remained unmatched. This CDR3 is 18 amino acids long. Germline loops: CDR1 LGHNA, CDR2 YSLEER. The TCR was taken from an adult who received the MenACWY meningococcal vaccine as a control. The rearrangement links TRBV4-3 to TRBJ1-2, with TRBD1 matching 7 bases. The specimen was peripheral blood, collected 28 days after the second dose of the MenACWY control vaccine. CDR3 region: CASSQDRDGQGGNYGYTF. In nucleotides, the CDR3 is TGCGCCAGCAGCCAAGATCGTGATGGGCAGGGGGGGAACTATGGCTACACCTTC.